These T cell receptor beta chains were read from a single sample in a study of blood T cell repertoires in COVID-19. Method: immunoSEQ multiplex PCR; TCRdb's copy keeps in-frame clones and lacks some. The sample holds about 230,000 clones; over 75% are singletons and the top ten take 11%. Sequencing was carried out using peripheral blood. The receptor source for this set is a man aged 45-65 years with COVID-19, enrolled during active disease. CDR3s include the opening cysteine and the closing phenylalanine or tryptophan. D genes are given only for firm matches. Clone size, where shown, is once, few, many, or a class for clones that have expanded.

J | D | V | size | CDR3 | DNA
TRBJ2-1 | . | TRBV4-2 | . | CASSQDFAGALNEQFF | TGTGCCAGCAGCCAAGATTTTGCGGGGGCCCTCAATGAGCAGTTCTTC
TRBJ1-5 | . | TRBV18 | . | CASSPNRDQPQHF | TGTGCCAGCTCACCCAACAGGGATCAGCCCCAGCATTTT
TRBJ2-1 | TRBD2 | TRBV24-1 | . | CATSDPTSGDYNEQFF | TGTGCCACCAGTGATCCTACTAGCGGGGACTACAATGAGCAGTTCTTC
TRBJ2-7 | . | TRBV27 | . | CASSWRDGEDEQYF | TGTGCCAGCAGTTGGAGGGACGGGGAGGACGAGCAGTACTTC
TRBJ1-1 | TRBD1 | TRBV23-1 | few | CASRGRTGENTEAFF | TGCGCCAGCAGGGGCCGGACAGGAGAGAACACTGAAGCTTTCTTT
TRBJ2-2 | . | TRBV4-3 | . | CASSPPGITGELFF | TGCGCCAGCAGCCCGCCCGGGATAACCGGGGAGCTGTTTTTT
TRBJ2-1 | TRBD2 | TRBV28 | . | CASSTTSGRFDEQFF | TGTGCCAGCAGCACCACTAGCGGGAGGTTCGATGAGCAGTTCTTC
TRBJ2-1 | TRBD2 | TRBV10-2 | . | CASSGTGTSGNNEQFF | TGCGCCAGCAGTGGGACCGGGACTAGCGGGAACAATGAGCAGTTCTTC
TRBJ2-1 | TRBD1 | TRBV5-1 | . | CASRRSRDRAPDEQFF | TGCGCCAGCAGACGAAGCCGGGACAGGGCACCCGATGAGCAGTTCTTC
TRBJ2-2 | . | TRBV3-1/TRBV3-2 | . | CASSQVLTGTGELFF | TGTGCCAGCAGCCAAGTCCTCACGGGGACCGGGGAGCTGTTTTTT
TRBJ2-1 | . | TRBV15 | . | CATSRDALYYNEQFF | TGTGCCACCAGCAGAGACGCGCTTTACTACAATGAGCAGTTCTTC
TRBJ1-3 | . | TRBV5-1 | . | CASSWRQSTPGNTIYF | TGCGCCAGCAGCTGGCGACAGTCAACCCCTGGAAACACCATATATTTT
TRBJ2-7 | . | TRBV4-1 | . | CASSQGPGLYEQYF | TGCGCCAGCAGCCAAGGCCCGGGACTCTACGAGCAGTACTTC
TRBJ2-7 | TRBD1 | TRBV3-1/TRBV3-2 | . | CASRYTGQGVSYEQYF | TGTGCCAGCAGATATACGGGACAGGGGGTTTCCTACGAGCAGTACTTC
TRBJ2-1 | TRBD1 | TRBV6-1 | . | CASSESWTGNEQFF | TGTGCCAGCAGTGAATCTTGGACAGGGAATGAGCAGTTCTTC
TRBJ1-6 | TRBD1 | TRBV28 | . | CASSPRVWGQQSYNSPLHF | TGTGCCAGCAGTCCCCGAGTGTGGGGACAGCAGAGCTATAATTCACCCCTCCACTTT
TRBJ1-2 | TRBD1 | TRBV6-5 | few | CASTGTGIYGYTF | TGTGCCAGCACGGGGACAGGGATTTATGGCTACACCTTC
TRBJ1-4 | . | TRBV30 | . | CAWSKTGQNEKLFF | TGTGCCTGGAGTAAAACTGGACAGAATGAAAAACTGTTTTTT
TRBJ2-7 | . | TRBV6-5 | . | CASSYSEPGSNEQYF | TGTGCCAGCAGTTACTCGGAACCGGGGAGCAACGAGCAGTACTTC
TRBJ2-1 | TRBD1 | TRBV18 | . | CASSLTGVLEQFF | TGTGCCAGCTCACTTACAGGGGTACTTGAGCAGTTCTTC
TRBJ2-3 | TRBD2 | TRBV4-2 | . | CASSQVRSRELSDTQYF | TGTGCCAGCAGCCAAGTACGATCGCGGGAGTTGTCAGATACGCAGTATTTT
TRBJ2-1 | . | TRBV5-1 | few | CASSSLPGDSYNEQFF | TGCGCCAGCAGCTCCCTACCGGGGGATTCCTACAATGAGCAGTTCTTC